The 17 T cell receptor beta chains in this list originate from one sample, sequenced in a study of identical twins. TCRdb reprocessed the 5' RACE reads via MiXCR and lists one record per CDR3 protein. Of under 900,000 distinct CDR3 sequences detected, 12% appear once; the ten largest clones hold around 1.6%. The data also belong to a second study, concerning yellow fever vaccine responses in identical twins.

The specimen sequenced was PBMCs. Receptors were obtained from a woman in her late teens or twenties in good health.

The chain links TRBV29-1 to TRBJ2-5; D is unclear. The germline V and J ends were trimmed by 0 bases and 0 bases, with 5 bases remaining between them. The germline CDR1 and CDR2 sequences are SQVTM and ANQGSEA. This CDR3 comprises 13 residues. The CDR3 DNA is TGCAGCGTTGAAGACAGGAACCAAGAGACCCAGTACTTC. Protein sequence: CSVEDRNQETQYF.

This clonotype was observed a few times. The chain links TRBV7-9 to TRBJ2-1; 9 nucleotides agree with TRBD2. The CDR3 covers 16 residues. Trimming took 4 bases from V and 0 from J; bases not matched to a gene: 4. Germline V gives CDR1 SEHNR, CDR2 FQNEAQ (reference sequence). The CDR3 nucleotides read TGTGCCAGCAGCTCTGGACTAGCGAACTCCTACAATGAGCAGTTCTTC. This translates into CASSSGLANSYNEQFF.

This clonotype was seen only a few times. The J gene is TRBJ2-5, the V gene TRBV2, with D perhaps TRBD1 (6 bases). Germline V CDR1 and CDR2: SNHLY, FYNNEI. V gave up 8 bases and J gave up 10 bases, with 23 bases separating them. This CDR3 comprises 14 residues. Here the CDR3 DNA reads TGTGCCAGCGTTGAAACGTCGCAGGCAGGGGTCCAGTACTTC. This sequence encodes CASVETSQAGVQYF.

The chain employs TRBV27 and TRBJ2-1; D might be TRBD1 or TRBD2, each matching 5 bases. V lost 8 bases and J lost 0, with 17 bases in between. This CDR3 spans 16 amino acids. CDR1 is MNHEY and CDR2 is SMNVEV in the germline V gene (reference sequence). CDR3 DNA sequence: TGTGCCAGCGTCGGGGCCCGCAGAGGCTCCTACAATGAGCAGTTCTTC. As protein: CASVGARRGSYNEQFF.

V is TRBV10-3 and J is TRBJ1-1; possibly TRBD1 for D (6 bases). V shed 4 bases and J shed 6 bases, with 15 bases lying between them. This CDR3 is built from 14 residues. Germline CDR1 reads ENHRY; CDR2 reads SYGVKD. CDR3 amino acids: CAISVRGAGAEAFF. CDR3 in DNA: TGTGCCATCAGTGTACGGGGGGCGGGGGCTGAAGCTTTCTTT.

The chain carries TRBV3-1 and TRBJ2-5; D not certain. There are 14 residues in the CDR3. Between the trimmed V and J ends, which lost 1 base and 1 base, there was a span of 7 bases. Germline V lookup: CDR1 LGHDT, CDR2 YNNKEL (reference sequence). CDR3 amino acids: CASSQVKGQETQYF. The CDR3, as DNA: TGTGCCAGCAGCCAAGTGAAGGGCCAAGAGACCCAGTACTTC.

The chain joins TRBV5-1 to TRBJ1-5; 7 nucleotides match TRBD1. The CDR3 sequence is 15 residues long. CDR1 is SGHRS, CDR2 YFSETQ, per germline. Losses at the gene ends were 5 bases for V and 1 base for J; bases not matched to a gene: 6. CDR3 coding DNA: TGCGCCAGCAGTCGGACAGGTGAAAGCAATCAGCCCCAGCATTTT. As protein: CASSRTGESNQPQHF.

CDR3 protein: CSVDRGYQETQYF. Written as DNA, the CDR3 is TGCAGCGTTGACAGGGGGTATCAAGAGACCCAGTACTTC. The V and J genes are TRBV29-1 and TRBJ2-5; 7 bases map to TRBD1. Trimming removed 3 bases from V and 2 bases from J; junction bases left unmatched: 3. The germline CDR1 and CDR2 sequences are SQVTM and ANQGSEA. This CDR3 has 13 residues.

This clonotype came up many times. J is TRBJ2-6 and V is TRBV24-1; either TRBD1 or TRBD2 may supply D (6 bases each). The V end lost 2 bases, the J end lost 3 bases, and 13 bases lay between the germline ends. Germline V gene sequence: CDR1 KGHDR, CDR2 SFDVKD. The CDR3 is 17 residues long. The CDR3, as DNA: TGTGCCACCAGTGATTCGGGGGCCCTAGTTGGGGCCAACGTCCTGACTTTC. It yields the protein CATSDSGALVGANVLTF.

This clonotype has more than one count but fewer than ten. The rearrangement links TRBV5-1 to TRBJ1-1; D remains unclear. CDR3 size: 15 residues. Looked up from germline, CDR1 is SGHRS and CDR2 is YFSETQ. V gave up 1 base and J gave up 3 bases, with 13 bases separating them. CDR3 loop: CASSLLGSEDTEAFF. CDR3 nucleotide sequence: TGCGCCAGCAGCTTGCTGGGATCCGAGGACACTGAAGCTTTCTTT. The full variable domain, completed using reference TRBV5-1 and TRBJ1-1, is KAGVTQTPRYLIKTRGQQVTLSCSPISGHRSVSWYQQTPGQGLQFLFEYFSETQRNKGNFPGRFSGRQFSNSRSEMNVSTLELGDSALYLCASSLLGSEDTEAFFGQGTRLTVV.

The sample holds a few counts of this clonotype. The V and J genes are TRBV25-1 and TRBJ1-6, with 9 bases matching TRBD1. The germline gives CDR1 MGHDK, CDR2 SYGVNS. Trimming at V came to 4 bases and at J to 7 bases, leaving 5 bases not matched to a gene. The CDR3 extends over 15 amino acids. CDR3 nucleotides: TGTGCCAGCAGTGTGGACAGGGGAATCAATTCACCCCTCCACTTT. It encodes CASSVDRGINSPLHF. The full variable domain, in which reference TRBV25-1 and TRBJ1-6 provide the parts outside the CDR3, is EADIYQTPRYLVIGTGKKITLECSQTMGHDKMYWYQQDPGMELHLIHYSYGVNSTEKGDLSSESTVSRIRTEHFPLTLESARPSHTSQYLCASSVDRGINSPLHFGNGTRLTVT.

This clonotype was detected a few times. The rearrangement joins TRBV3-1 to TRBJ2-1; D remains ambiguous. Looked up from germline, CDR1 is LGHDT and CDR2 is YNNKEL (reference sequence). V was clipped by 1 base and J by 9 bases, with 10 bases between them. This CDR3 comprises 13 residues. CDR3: CASSQVPRSEQFF. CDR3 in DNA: TGTGCCAGCAGCCAAGTTCCTAGAAGTGAGCAGTTCTTC.

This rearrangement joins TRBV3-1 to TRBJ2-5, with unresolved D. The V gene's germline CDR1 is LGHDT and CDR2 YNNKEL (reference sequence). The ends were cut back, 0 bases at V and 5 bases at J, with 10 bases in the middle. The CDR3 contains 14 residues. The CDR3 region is CASSQDWPVETQYF. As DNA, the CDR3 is TGTGCCAGCAGCCAAGATTGGCCAGTCGAGACCCAGTACTTC.

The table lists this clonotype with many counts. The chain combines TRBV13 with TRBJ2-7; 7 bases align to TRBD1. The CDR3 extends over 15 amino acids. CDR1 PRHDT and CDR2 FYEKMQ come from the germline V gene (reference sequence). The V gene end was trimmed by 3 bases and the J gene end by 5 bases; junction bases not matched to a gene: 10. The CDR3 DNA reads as TGTGCCAGCAGCTTTGGCAGGGGGTCTTTTAACGAGCAGTACGTC. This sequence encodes CASSFGRGSFNEQYV.

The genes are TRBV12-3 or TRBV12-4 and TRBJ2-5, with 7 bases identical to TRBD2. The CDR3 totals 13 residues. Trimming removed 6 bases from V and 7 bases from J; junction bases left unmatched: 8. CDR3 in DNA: TGTGCCAGCAGAGCGGGGCGGTTGGCGACCCAGTACTTC. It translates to CASRAGRLATQYF.

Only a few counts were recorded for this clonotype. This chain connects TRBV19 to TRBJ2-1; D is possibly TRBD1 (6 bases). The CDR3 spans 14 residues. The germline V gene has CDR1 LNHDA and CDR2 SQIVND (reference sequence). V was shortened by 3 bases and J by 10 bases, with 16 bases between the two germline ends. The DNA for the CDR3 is TGTGCCAGTAGTATTAATGTTGGGACACTAGAGCAGTTCTTC. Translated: CASSINVGTLEQFF.

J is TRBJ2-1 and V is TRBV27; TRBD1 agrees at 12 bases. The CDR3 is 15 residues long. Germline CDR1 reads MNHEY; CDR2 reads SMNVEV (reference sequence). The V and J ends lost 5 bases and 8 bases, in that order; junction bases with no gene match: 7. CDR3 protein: CASSPRDRGLYEQFF. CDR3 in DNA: TGTGCCAGCAGTCCCCGGGACAGGGGGCTCTATGAGCAGTTCTTC.